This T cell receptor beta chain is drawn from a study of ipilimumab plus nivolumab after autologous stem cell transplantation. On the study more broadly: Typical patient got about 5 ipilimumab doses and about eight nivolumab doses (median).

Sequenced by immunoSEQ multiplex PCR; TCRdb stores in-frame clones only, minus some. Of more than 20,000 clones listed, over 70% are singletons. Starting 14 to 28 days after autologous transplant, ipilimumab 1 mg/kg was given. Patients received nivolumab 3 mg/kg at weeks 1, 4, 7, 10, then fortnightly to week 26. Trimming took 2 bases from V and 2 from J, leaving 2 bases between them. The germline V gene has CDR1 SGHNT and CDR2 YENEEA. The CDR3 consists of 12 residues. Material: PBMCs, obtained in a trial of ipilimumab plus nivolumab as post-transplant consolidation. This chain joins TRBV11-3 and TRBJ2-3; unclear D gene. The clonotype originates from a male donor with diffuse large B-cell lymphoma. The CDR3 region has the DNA TGTGCCAGCAGCTTATACACAGATACGCAGTATTTT. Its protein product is CASSLYTDTQYF.